The 32 T cell receptor beta chains below come from one sample, sequenced in a study of shared clonotypes between healthy human individuals. The method was immunoSEQ multiplex PCR; TCRdb's version includes in-frame clones alone and lacks a portion of them. The profile shows some 900,000 clones, over 60% of them singletons. Sequencing was carried out using memory CD4+ T cells sorted from blood. The subset was: CD45RA-negative fraction. All receptors come from a man aged 18 to 29 in good health.

The V call is TRBV11-3, the J call TRBJ1-2; 7 bases match TRBD1. Germline CDR1 and CDR2: SGHNT and YENEEA. This CDR3 region has 16 residues. The V gene end was trimmed by 2 bases and the J gene end by 8 bases; junction bases not matched to a gene: 14. As DNA, the CDR3 is TGTGCCAGCAGCTTACCTCCGGGAACAGGGGCGACCGGCTACACCTTC. Its protein product is CASSLPPGTGATGYTF.

V gene TRBV5-1 combines with J gene TRBJ2-5; D call uncertain. The CDR3 is made up of 13 amino acids. V dropped 4 bases and J dropped 4 bases, with 11 bases sitting between them. Germline V lookup: CDR1 SGHRS, CDR2 YFSETQ. CDR3 in amino acids: CASSKANRETQYF. In DNA form, the CDR3 reads TGCGCCAGCAGCAAAGCGAATAGAGAGACCCAGTACTTC.

V gene TRBV9 combines with J gene TRBJ2-5, with 13 bases identical to TRBD2. The CDR3 length is 16 residues. Germline V gene data show CDR1 as SGDLS and CDR2 as YYNGEE. V shed 3 bases, J shed 2 bases, and the junction held 4 bases outside the gene matches. This CDR3 is CASSAGTSGMQETQYF. The CDR3 coding sequence is TGTGCCAGCAGCGCGGGGACTAGCGGGATGCAAGAGACCCAGTACTTC.

This clone was recorded only once. This chain joins TRBV25-1 and TRBJ1-5; D gene uncertain. V lost 5 bases to trimming and J lost 7 bases, with 15 bases between them. The V gene's germline CDR1 is MGHDK and CDR2 SYGVNS. This CDR3 is 14 amino acids long. The CDR3 here is CASSPPGGWQPQHF. The CDR3 DNA sequence: TGTGCCAGCAGTCCCCCCGGCGGGTGGCAGCCCCAGCATTTT. The whole variable domain, filled in from reference TRBV25-1 and TRBJ1-5, reads EADIYQTPRYLVIGTGKKITLECSQTMGHDKMYWYQQDPGMELHLIHYSYGVNSTEKGDLSSESTVSRIRTEHFPLTLESARPSHTSQYLCASSPPGGWQPQHFGDGTRLSIL.

The chain has TRBV4-1 and TRBJ1-6; no clear D. The ends were cut back, 2 bases at V and 14 bases at J, with 10 bases in the middle. Germline CDR1 is MGHRA and CDR2 is YSYEKL. The CDR3 covers 12 residues. CDR3 coding DNA: TGCGCCAGCAGCCAATCCGACCTCGCCCTCCACTTT. Translation: CASSQSDLALHF.

This clone was counted a few times. The chain is built from TRBV4-1 and TRBJ2-5; 9 bases fit TRBD1. V was clipped by 0 bases and J by 2 bases; unmatched bases: 7. Per germline, CDR1 MGHRA and CDR2 YSYEKL. This CDR3 is 17 amino acids long. The CDR3, as DNA: TGCGCCAGCAGCCAAGATGAAACGGACAGGGGACAAGAGACCCAGTACTTC. Its protein product is CASSQDETDRGQETQYF.

Only a few counts were recorded for this clone. The chain links TRBV25-1 to TRBJ2-6; D is possibly TRBD2 (6 bases). Trimming stripped 5 bases from V and 1 base from J, with 12 bases between. This CDR3 is 16 amino acids long. From germline, CDR1 is MGHDK and CDR2 SYGVNS. In DNA form, the CDR3 reads TGTGCCAGCAGTCCACGGGGGATGTCTGGGGCCAACGTCCTGACTTTC. This codes for CASSPRGMSGANVLTF.

This chain joins TRBV2 and TRBJ2-2; D perhaps matches TRBD2 (6 bases). Germline-derived CDR1 and CDR2 are SNHLY and FYNNEI. V was trimmed by 2 bases and J by 6 bases, leaving 10 bases between them. The CDR3 length is 14 residues. The CDR3 spells CASSENSGAGELFF. The CDR3 DNA reads as TGTGCCAGCAGTGAAAACTCGGGGGCCGGGGAGCTGTTTTTT. Based on the CDR3 plus reference TRBV2 and TRBJ2-2, the full variable domain is EPEVTQTPSHQVTQMGQEVILRCVPISNHLYFYWYRQILGQKVEFLVSFYNNEISEKSEIFDDQFSVERPDGSNFTLKIRSTKLEDSAMYFCASSENSGAGELFFGEGSRLTVL.

The chain recombines TRBV30 with TRBJ2-7; D might be TRBD2 (5 bases). This CDR3 comprises 13 residues. Trimming cost V 3 bases and J 2 bases, with 11 bases left between them. CDR1 and CDR2 from the germline V gene are GTSNPN and SVGIG (reference sequence). The CDR3 protein is CAWRRTGPYEQYF. CDR3 DNA: TGTGCCTGGAGAAGGACTGGACCCTACGAGCAGTACTTC.

The chain combines TRBV19 with TRBJ2-5; D remains ambiguous. Trimming took off 9 bases at V and 1 base at J, with 18 bases between the two ends. This CDR3 is 15 amino acids long. CDR1 and CDR2 from the germline V gene are LNHDA and SQIVND (reference sequence). The CDR3 nucleotides are TGTGCCAGCCGGGCCGGAGTTTGGGCCCAAGAGACCCAGTACTTC. Residues: CASRAGVWAQETQYF.

The count of this clone is one. The V call is TRBV30, the J call TRBJ2-5, with D maybe TRBD2 (5 bases). V was trimmed by 0 bases and J by 5 bases, leaving 13 bases between them. Germline V gives CDR1 GTSNPN, CDR2 SVGIG (reference sequence). The CDR3 is made up of 14 amino acids. The CDR3 coding sequence is TGTGCCTGGAGTGTAATGACTACTAGGGAGACCCAGTACTTC. Translating gives CAWSVMTTRETQYF.

A note on this clone: Other DNA sequences in the same sample also yield this CDR3. The rearrangement links TRBV18 to TRBJ2-7, with 11 bases matching TRBD1. The CDR3 is 14 residues long. The V gene's germline CDR1 is KGHSH and CDR2 LQKENI. J gave up 2 bases and V 5 bases, and 2 bases lay outside the gene matches. The CDR3 region has the DNA TGTGCCAGCTCAGGGGGACAGGGGGCCTACGAGCAGTACTTC. Translating gives CASSGGQGAYEQYF.

There are a few counts of this clone. This chain's CDR3 is CASRGTAGGYTF. The DNA for the CDR3 is TGTGCCAGCAGGGGGACGGCGGGTGGCTACACCTTC. The chain joins TRBV27 to TRBJ1-2, with D maybe TRBD1 (5 bases). In germline, CDR1 is MNHEY, CDR2 SMNVEV (reference sequence). V was clipped by 6 bases and J by 7 bases, with 12 bases between them. CDR3 length equals 12 residues.

The V and J genes are TRBV6-1 and TRBJ1-2, with D unclear. CDR3 size: 16 residues. Germline V CDR1 and CDR2: MNHNS, SASEGT. The V end was cut by 0 bases, the J end by 4 bases, with 15 bases between. CDR3 amino acids: CASSEAITSGSYGYTF. CDR3 nucleotide sequence: TGTGCCAGCAGTGAAGCAATCACCTCGGGTTCCTATGGCTACACCTTC.

The chain uses TRBV5-1 and TRBJ1-1; 9 bases align to TRBD1. Germline CDR1 SGHRS, CDR2 YFSETQ. The V and J ends lost 4 bases and 10 bases, in that order; junction bases with no gene match: 8. The CDR3 length is 13 residues. CDR3 protein: CASSRTGEAGAFF. The CDR3 nucleotides read TGCGCCAGCAGCCGGACAGGGGAAGCGGGAGCTTTCTTT.

The chain joins TRBV5-4 to TRBJ1-2; no firm D call. V was clipped by 0 bases and J by 4 bases, with 7 bases between them. CDR3 length: 13 amino acids. Germline lookup yields CDR1 SGHNT and CDR2 YYREEE (reference sequence). The CDR3 protein is CASSLAAVYGYTF. The CDR3 coding sequence is TGTGCCAGCAGCTTGGCAGCAGTCTATGGCTACACCTTC.

There are many counts of this clone. This chain links TRBV4-3 with TRBJ2-2, with D possibly being TRBD1 or TRBD2 (5 bases each). CDR1 and CDR2 from the germline V gene are LGHNA and YSLEER. This CDR3 has 14 amino acids. V shed 4 bases and J shed 1 base, with 7 bases lying between them. CDR3 nucleotide sequence: TGCGCCAGCAGCCGGGACGGGAACACCGGGGAGCTGTTTTTT. Its protein is CASSRDGNTGELFF.

As to this clone: One end of the junction is discordant with germline, which a read error may explain. The rearrangement joins TRBV7-7 to TRBJ2-6; 13 bases agree with TRBD2. The germline gives CDR1 SSHAT, CDR2 FNYEAQ (reference sequence). The CDR3 sequence is 18 residues long. CDR3 coding DNA: TGTGCTAGCAGCTTAGTGGGACTAGCGGGATCTGGGGCCAACGTCCTGACTTTC. This translates into CASSLVGLAGSGANVLTF. The full variable domain, its missing parts supplied by reference TRBV7-7 and TRBJ2-6, is GAGVSQSPRYKVTKRGQDVTLRCDPISSHATLYWYQQALGQGPEFLTYFNYEAQPDKSGLPSDRFSAERPEGSISTLTIQRTEQRDSAMYRCASSLVGLAGSGANVLTFGAGSRLTVL.

The chain has TRBV5-4 and TRBJ2-5, with 9 bases matching TRBD2. Germline values: CDR1 SGHNT, CDR2 YYREEE (reference sequence). CDR3 size: 16 residues. The J segment lost 2 bases and the V segment lost 3 bases, leaving 8 bases of the junction unmatched. The CDR3 coding sequence is TGTGCCAGCAGCTCGAAAAGACTAGCGGCTCAAGAGACCCAGTACTTC. Amino acids: CASSSKRLAAQETQYF.

On this clone itself: A much larger clone sits a single nucleotide away, making a read error possible. V and J are TRBV9 and TRBJ1-1; TRBD1 might be the D (5 bases). Germline CDR1 SGDLS, CDR2 YYNGEE. This CDR3 is 13 amino acids long. V was shortened by 4 bases and J by 1 base, with 8 bases between the two germline ends. The CDR3 region has the DNA TGTGCCAGCAGCCCCCAGGGGAACACTGAAGCTTTCTTT. Its protein is CASSPQGNTEAFF.

V usage is TRBV6-6 and J usage is TRBJ2-7, with 8 positions matching TRBD2. Germline V lookup: CDR1 MNHNY, CDR2 SVGAGI (reference sequence). V shed 7 bases, J shed 6 bases, and the junction held 14 bases outside the gene matches. The CDR3 is 15 amino acids. The CDR3, as DNA: TGTGCCAGCAACGAATACAGCGGGAGAGGCGGCGAGCAGTACTTC. Translation: CASNEYSGRGGEQYF.

The sample holds a few counts of this clone. In DNA form, the CDR3 reads TGCGCCAGCAGCCGAGGAGGACAGTATTCCTACGAGCAGTACTTC. Protein product: CASSRGGQYSYEQYF. The V and J genes are TRBV4-1 and TRBJ2-7; D is perhaps TRBD1 (6 bases). V lost 4 bases and J lost 1, with 14 bases in between. This CDR3 region has 15 residues. Germline loops: CDR1 MGHRA, CDR2 YSYEKL.

To note about this clone: Within the sample, other DNA sequences also encode this same CDR3. The genes are TRBV7-3 and TRBJ2-3; 8 positions match TRBD2. The CDR3 spans 15 residues. V was clipped by 0 bases and J by 3 bases; unmatched bases: 2. From germline, CDR1 is SGHTA and CDR2 FQGTGA. The CDR3 sequence: CASSLTSGGTDTQYF. CDR3 nucleotide sequence: TGTGCCAGCAGCTTAACGAGCGGGGGAACAGATACGCAGTATTTT.

V and J are TRBV5-8 and TRBJ2-3; D is unclear. Germline-derived CDR1 and CDR2 are SGHTS and YDEGEE. V was clipped by 2 bases and J by 4 bases, with 5 bases between them. This CDR3 is built from 12 residues. The CDR3 here is CASSLQSDTQYF. As DNA, the CDR3 is TGTGCCAGCAGCTTACAGTCAGATACGCAGTATTTT.

This clone was recorded a few times. The chain uses TRBV29-1 and TRBJ2-3; 14 bases are a match to TRBD2. The CDR3 length is 17 residues. The J segment lost 6 bases and the V segment lost 6 bases, leaving 14 bases of the junction unmatched. The V gene's germline CDR1 is SQVTM and CDR2 ANQGSEA. The CDR3 here is CSVVTSGRAFSSDTQYF. The CDR3 DNA follows: TGCAGCGTAGTGACTAGCGGGAGGGCCTTTAGTTCCGATACGCAGTATTTT.

This chain joins TRBV6-4 and TRBJ2-1, with 14 bases that match TRBD2. Per germline, CDR1 MRHNA and CDR2 SNTAGT. The CDR3 covers 16 residues. J lost 9 bases, V lost 7 bases, and 11 bases had no gene match. This CDR3 reads CASTQTGLAGETEQFF. CDR3 nucleotide sequence: TGTGCCAGCACCCAAACGGGACTAGCGGGAGAGACTGAGCAGTTCTTC.

This clone was seen more than once but under ten times. The genes are TRBV4-3 and TRBJ1-1; a possible D gene is TRBD1 (6 bases). Looked up from germline, CDR1 is LGHNA and CDR2 is YSLEER. V dropped 3 bases and J dropped 3 bases, with 17 bases sitting between them. The CDR3 covers 16 residues. CDR3 region: CASSQIPGVRDTEAFF. The CDR3 nucleotides read TGCGCCAGCAGCCAGATACCAGGGGTAAGGGACACTGAAGCTTTCTTT.

This clone was counted only a few times. V is TRBV7-3 and J is TRBJ2-1; TRBD1 matches 7 bases. J lost 10 bases, V lost 2 bases, and 8 bases had no gene match. Germline V gene data show CDR1 as SGHTA and CDR2 as FQGTGA. This CDR3 region has 14 residues. CDR3 DNA sequence: TGTGCCAGCAGCTTAGAACAGGGGCTAGGGGAGCAGTTCTTC. Its protein is CASSLEQGLGEQFF.

Concerning this clone itself: A junction end diverges from the germline sequence, so it may reflect a read error. The chain employs TRBV4-1 and TRBJ1-4, with a tentative D call TRBD1 (6 bases). CDR3 length equals 16 residues. Germline V gives CDR1 MGHRA, CDR2 YSYEKL. The CDR3 sequence is CASRQADRRGNEKLFF. CDR3 DNA: TGCGCCAGCAGACAAGCAGACAGGAGGGGAAATGAAAAACTGTTTTTT.

The chain uses TRBV11-3 and TRBJ2-2; maybe TRBD1 (6 bases). V shed 2 bases and J shed 7 bases, with 14 bases lying between them. Germline CDR1 SGHNT, CDR2 YENEEA. The CDR3 totals 15 residues. The CDR3 sequence: CASSLSYREGGELFF. The CDR3 DNA is TGTGCCAGCAGCTTAAGTTACAGGGAAGGCGGGGAGCTGTTTTTT.

The V and J genes are TRBV5-6 and TRBJ2-5, with 12 nucleotides matching TRBD2. This CDR3 has 16 residues. Germline lookup yields CDR1 SGHDT and CDR2 YYEEEE. Trimming removed 1 base from V and 0 bases from J; junction bases left unmatched: 1. CDR3: CASSLTSGRYQETQYF. CDR3 in DNA: TGTGCCAGCAGCTTGACTAGCGGGAGGTACCAAGAGACCCAGTACTTC. The full variable domain, in which reference TRBV5-6 and TRBJ2-5 provide the parts outside the CDR3, is DAGVTQSPTHLIKTRGQQVTLRCSPKSGHDTVSWYQQALGQGPQFIFQYYEEEERQRGNFPDRFSGHQFPNYSSELNVNALLLGDSALYLCASSLTSGRYQETQYFGPGTRLLVL.

This clone appeared a few times. The J gene is TRBJ2-3, the V gene TRBV9; 7 bases align to TRBD1. V was pared by 3 bases and J by 1 base, with 5 bases of the junction left unmatched. The length of the CDR3 is 15 residues. In germline, CDR1 is SGDLS, CDR2 YYNGEE. The DNA of the CDR3 is TGTGCCAGCAGCGGACAGGGTCTTCGCACAGATACGCAGTATTTT. It yields the protein CASSGQGLRTDTQYF.